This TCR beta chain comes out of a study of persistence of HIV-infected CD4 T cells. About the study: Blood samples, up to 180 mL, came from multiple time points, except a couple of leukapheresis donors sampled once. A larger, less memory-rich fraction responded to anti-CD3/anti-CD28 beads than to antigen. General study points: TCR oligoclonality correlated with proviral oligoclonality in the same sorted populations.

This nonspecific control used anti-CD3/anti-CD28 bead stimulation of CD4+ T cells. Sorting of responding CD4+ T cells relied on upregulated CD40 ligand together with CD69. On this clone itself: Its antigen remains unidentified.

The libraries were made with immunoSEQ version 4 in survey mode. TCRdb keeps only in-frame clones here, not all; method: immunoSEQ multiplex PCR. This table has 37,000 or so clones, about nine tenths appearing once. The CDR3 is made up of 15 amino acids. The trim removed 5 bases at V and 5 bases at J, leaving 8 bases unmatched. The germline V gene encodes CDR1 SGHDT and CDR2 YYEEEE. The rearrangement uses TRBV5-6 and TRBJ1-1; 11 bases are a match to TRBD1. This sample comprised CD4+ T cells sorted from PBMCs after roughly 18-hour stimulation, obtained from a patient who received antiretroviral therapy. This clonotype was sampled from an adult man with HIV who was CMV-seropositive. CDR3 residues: CASSRTGGGKTEAFF. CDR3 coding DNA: TGTGCCAGCAGTAGGACAGGGGGCGGAAAAACTGAAGCTTTCTTT.